Presented here are 2 T cell receptor beta chains from one specimen sequenced in a study of blood T cell repertoires in COVID-19 (dated by TCRdb to 2020 to 2022). Receptor libraries were prepared by the immunoSEQ multiplex PCR assay. The table comes from immuneACCESS by way of TCRdb, which keeps in-frame sequences with V and J called. Part of the clones is missing from these tables; in studies checked, under half for an unresolved V gene and the rest for unknown reasons. Within this sample are about 58,000 clones, with around 89% of them counted one time only. The ten largest make up 13% to 15% of the sample. The source material was peripheral blood. These receptors were collected from a woman in her sixties or seventies with active COVID-19.

The sample holds one count of this clone. This chain joins TRBV7-8 and TRBJ2-1; 14 bases line up with TRBD2. This CDR3 is built from 19 residues. V lost 3 bases and J lost 0; bases outside the gene matches: 7. Germline CDR1 SGHVS, CDR2 FQNEAQ. CDR3 nucleotides: TGTGCCAGCAGCTTGGTGAGACTAGCGGGGGGGACCTCCTACAATGAGCAGTTCTTC. Residues: CASSLVRLAGGTSYNEQFF.

This clone has only one observation. The chain links TRBV7-5 to TRBJ1-6; the DNA was not compared with TRBD1, the D call given in the table. TRBV7-5 corresponds to a pseudogene. CDR3 length: 17 residues. The CDR3: CVRSLTTDPGNNSPLHF. Written as DNA, the CDR3 is TGTGTCAGAAGCTTAACGACAGACCCAGGCAATAATTCACCCCTCCACTTT.